Listed below are T cell receptor beta chains from one sample, sequenced in a study of OX40 agonist ivuxolimab in advanced cancers. Profiling relied on immunoSEQ multiplex PCR, and the TCRdb table lists in-frame clones only, not all of them. The profile shows tens of thousands of clones, under 80% of them singletons. The specimen comprised CD4+ or CD8+ T cells sorted from blood, sampled in a trial of the OX40 agonist ivuxolimab. The receptors stem from an adult with an advanced solid tumor such as melanoma, head and neck, liver or kidney cancer. Both conserved end residues are part of each CDR3. D genes are given only for firm matches. Clone sizes are given selectively: once, few, many, or a class where the clone is expanded.

clone size | J gene | D gene | V gene | CDR3 DNA | CDR3 protein
- | TRBJ1-1 | - | TRBV7-2 | TGTGCCAGCAGCTTAGGTTCTGGGGTTGGAGAAGCTTTCTTT | CASSLGSGVGEAFF
- | TRBJ2-5 | - | TRBV5-4 | TGTGCCAGCAGCTTGGAGTCACCGGAGACCCAGTACTTC | CASSLESPETQYF
once | TRBJ1-3 | - | TRBV9 | TGTGCCAGCAGCGCCTCCGGGACGGCGATCTCTGGAAACACCATATATTTT | CASSASGTAISGNTIYF
- | TRBJ2-5 | - | TRBV19 | TGTGCCAGTAGTATGCAACTAGGAAGAGAGACCCAGTACTTC | CASSMQLGRETQYF
- | TRBJ1-3 | - | TRBV13 | TGTGCCAGCAGTCGCGACAGAAGAAACACCATATATTTT | CASSRDRRNTIYF
few | TRBJ2-2 | TRBD2 | TRBV2 | TGTGCCAGCACCAGGACTAGCGGGAGAGCCGGGGAGCTGTTTTTT | CASTRTSGRAGELFF
- | TRBJ2-2 | TRBD1 | TRBV4-1 | TGCGCCAGCAGCCAAATGGACAGGGGTGCCGGGGAGCTGTTTTTT | CASSQMDRGAGELFF
once | TRBJ2-7 | - | TRBV7-2 | TGTGCCAGCAGCCACTCGGGAGGGACAGGGCCCTACGAGCAGTACTTC | CASSHSGGTGPYEQYF
- | TRBJ2-7 | - | TRBV11-3 | TGTGCCAGCAGCCGTTCGCCCCCGAGCGAGCAGTACTTC | CASSRSPPSEQYF
- | TRBJ1-5 | - | TRBV7-6 | TGTGCCAGCAGCTTAGCCGGTCGAGGGGTGGGACAGCCCCAGCATTTT | CASSLAGRGVGQPQHF
- | TRBJ2-7 | - | TRBV19 | TGTGCCAGTAGTAAGCTGGCCTCCTACGAGCAGTACTTC | CASSKLASYEQYF
- | TRBJ2-7 | - | TRBV6-5 | TGTGCCAGCAGGTCCGAAAGGGGGGCCTACGAGCAGTACTTC | CASRSERGAYEQYF
- | TRBJ1-1 | TRBD1 | TRBV30 | TGTGCCTCAATAGGGGCAGGGGGTTTGAGCACTGAAGCTTTCTTT | CASIGAGGLSTEAFF
- | TRBJ2-7 | TRBD1 | TRBV28 | TGTGCCAGCAGTCCTCGGACAGGGCGTCCCTACGAGCAGTACTTC | CASSPRTGRPYEQYF
- | TRBJ1-2 | - | TRBV6-4 | TGTGCCAGCAGTGTTTCCCCTGGGGCCTATGGCTACACCTTC | CASSVSPGAYGYTF
- | TRBJ2-1 | - | TRBV9 | TGTGCCAGCAGCCTTCGGAGCGGGTCGTACAATGAGCAGTTCTTC | CASSLRSGSYNEQFF
- | TRBJ2-1 | TRBD2 | TRBV18 | TGTGCCAGCTCCCCGGGAGGGCGGGGTGAGCAGTTCTTC | CASSPGGRGEQFF